This T cell receptor (beta chain) appears in the sequencing data of a study of glioma-infiltrating T cells after dendritic cell vaccination. Background on the study: Samples are from glioblastoma patients in Phase I and II dendritic cell vaccine trials. Patients received autologous tumor lysate-pulsed dendritic cell vaccination between about 2003 and 2013.

Study outcomes and limitations: The cohort had few patients with full blood and tumor sets.

The protocol was immunoSEQ multiplex PCR, while the TCRdb copy is restricted to in-frame clones and leaves out a portion. Among 85,000 to 100,000 clones listed, 75% to 90% were seen once. For this clone: The target antigen is unknown.

Time point meaning: after dendritic cell vaccination, including at tumor progression/relapse. The sequences come from blood, collected after dendritic cell vaccination. This sequence originates from a human donor with glioblastoma.

The DNA of the CDR3 is TGTGCCAGCAGCGAGACAGGGGGGTACCAAGAGACCCAGTACTTC. Translating gives CASSETGGYQETQYF. The chain couples TRBV4-2 to TRBJ2-5; 9 bases map to TRBD1. V was clipped by 5 bases and J by 0 bases; unmatched bases: 4. CDR1 is LGHNA and CDR2 is YNFKEQ in the germline V gene. The CDR3 contains 15 residues.